This T cell receptor beta chain was obtained from a study of T cell responses to AZD1222 COVID-19 vaccine. Study-wide points: It should be noted that donors were predominantly white British and more often female, and clonal diversity was possibly underestimated. Spike-specific TCR repertoires showed rising breadth and depth after two AZD1222 doses.

As to this clone: The antigen is not known.

The CDR3 has 13 amino acids. CDR1 and CDR2 from the germline V gene are KGHDR and SFDVKD. The ends were cut back, 6 bases at V and 4 bases at J, with 11 bases in the middle. Measured with immunoSEQ multiplex PCR; TCRdb has only the in-frame clones, and not every one. The sample records 100,000 to 150,000 clones, around 90% being singletons. The receptor's source is an adult in good health. Sequenced material: peripheral blood, taken on day 0 of AZD1222 vaccination. This chain connects TRBV24-1 to TRBJ1-2; D unresolved. As DNA, the CDR3 is TGTGCCACCAGTTTAGAGAAATTCTATGGCTACACCTTC. This translates into CATSLEKFYGYTF.